This T cell receptor beta chain comes out of a study of blood T cells in healthy people across ages. Alongside a J-beta primer mix, a sample-barcoded 5' primer served in a second PCR lasting about 7 to 11 cycles. TCRdb used MiXCR to reprocess the 5' RACE reads, holding one entry per CDR3 protein. The sample has over 600,000 distinct CDR3 sequences; roughly 21% are singletons. The germline CDR1 and CDR2 sequences are MNHNS and SASEGT. The CDR3 runs 14 residues. The V segment lost 6 bases and the J segment 7 bases; nucleotides outside the gene matches: 7. The chain employs TRBV6-1 and TRBJ2-3; TRBD1 matches 10 bases. Sequenced material: blood. This clonotype was obtained from a man aged 65-85 years in good health. CDR3 nucleotide sequence: TGTGCCAGCAGCGCCGACAGGGGGCAAAATACGCAGTATTTT. This codes for CASSADRGQNTQYF.